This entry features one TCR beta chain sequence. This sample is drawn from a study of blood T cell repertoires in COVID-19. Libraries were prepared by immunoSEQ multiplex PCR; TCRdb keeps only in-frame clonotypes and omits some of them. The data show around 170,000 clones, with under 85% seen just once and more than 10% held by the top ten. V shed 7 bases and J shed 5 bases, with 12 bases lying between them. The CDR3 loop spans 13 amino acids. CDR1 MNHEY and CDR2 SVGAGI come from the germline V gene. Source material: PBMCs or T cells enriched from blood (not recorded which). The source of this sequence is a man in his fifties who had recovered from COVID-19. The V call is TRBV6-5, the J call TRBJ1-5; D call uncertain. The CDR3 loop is CASTYRGDQPQHF. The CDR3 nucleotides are TGTGCCAGCACCTATCGCGGGGATCAGCCCCAGCATTTT.